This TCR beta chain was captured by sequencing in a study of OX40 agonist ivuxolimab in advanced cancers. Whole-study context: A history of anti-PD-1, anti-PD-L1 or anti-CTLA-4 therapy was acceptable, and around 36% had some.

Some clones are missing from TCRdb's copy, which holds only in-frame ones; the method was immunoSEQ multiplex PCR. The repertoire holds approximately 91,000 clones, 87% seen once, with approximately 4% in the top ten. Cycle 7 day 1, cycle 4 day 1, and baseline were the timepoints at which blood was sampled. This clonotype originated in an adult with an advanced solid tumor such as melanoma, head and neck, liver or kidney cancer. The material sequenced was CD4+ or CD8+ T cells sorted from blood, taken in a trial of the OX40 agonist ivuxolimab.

The CDR3 DNA sequence: TGTGCCACCAGCAGCGGCGGGAGCATCAGCACAGATACGCAGTATTTT. This gives the protein CATSSGGSISTDTQYF. This chain links TRBV15 with TRBJ2-3; 7 bases fit TRBD2. CDR3 length: 16 amino acids. Trimming took 3 bases from V and 0 from J; bases not matched to a gene: 6. Germline V gives CDR1 LNHNV, CDR2 YYDKDF (reference sequence).